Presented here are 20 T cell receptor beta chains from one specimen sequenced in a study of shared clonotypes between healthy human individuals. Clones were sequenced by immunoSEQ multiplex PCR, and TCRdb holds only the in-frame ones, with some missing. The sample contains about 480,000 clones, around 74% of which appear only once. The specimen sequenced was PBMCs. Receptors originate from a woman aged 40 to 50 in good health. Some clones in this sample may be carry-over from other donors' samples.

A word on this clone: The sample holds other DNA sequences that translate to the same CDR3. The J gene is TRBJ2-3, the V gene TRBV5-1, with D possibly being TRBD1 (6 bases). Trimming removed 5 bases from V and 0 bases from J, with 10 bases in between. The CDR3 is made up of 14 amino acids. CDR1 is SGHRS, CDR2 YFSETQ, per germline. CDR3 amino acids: CASRGGTSTDTQYF. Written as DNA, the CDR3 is TGCGCCAGCAGAGGGGGAACTAGCACAGATACGCAGTATTTT.

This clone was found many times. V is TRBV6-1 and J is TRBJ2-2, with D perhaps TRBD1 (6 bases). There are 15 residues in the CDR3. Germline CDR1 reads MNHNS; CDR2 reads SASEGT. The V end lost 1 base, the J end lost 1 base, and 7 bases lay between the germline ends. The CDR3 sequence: CASSEGGLNTGELFF. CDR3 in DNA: TGTGCCAGCAGTGAAGGGGGGCTGAACACCGGGGAGCTGTTTTTT.

CDR3 in amino acids: CASSRGLRFDGYTF. The DNA for the CDR3 is TGTGCCAGCAGCAGGGGGCTACGCTTTGATGGCTACACCTTC. V is TRBV6-5 and J is TRBJ1-2, with 8 nucleotides matching TRBD1. The CDR3 is 14 amino acids. V lost 6 bases to trimming and J lost 6 bases; unmatched junction nucleotides: 9. Germline V gives CDR1 MNHEY, CDR2 SVGAGI.

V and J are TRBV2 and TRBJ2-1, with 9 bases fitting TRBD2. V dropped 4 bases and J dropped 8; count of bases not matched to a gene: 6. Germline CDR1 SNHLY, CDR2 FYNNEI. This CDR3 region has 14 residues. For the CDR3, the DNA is TGTGCCAGCAGTGTTCCGGGACTAGCTGATGAGCAGTTCTTC. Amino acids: CASSVPGLADEQFF.

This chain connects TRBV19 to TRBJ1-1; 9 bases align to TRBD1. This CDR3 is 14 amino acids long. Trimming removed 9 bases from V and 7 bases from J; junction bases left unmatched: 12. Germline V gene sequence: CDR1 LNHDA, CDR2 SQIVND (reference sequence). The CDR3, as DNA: TGTGCCAGCCCCACCTCCGGGACAGGGATTGAAGCTTTCTTT. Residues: CASPTSGTGIEAFF. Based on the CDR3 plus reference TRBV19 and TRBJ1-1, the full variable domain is DGGITQSPKYLFRKEGQNVTLSCEQNLNHDAMYWYRQDPGQGLRLIYYSQIVNDFQKGDIAEGYSVSREKKESFPLTVTSAQKNPTAFYLCASPTSGTGIEAFFGQGTRLTVV.

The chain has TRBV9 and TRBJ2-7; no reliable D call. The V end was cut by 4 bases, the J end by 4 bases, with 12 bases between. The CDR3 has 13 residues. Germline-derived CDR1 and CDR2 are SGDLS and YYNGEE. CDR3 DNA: TGTGCCAGCAGCCCCAGAACGGGTTACGAGCAGTACTTC. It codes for CASSPRTGYEQYF.

Here the CDR3 reads CASSGAGEANYGYTF. In nucleotides, the CDR3 is TGTGCCAGCAGTGGGGCAGGGGAGGCTAACTATGGCTACACCTTC. The chain combines TRBV2 with TRBJ1-2, with D maybe TRBD1 (6 bases). The CDR3 has 15 amino acids. V was trimmed by 4 bases and J by 0 bases, leaving 12 bases between them. CDR1 and CDR2 from the germline V gene are SNHLY and FYNNEI.

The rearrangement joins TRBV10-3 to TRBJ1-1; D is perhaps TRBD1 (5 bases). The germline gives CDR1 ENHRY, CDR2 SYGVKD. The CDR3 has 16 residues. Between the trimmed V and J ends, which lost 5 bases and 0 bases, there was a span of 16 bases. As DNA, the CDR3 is TGTGCCATCAGTCTATCTCCGGACACACTGAACACTGAAGCTTTCTTT. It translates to CAISLSPDTLNTEAFF.

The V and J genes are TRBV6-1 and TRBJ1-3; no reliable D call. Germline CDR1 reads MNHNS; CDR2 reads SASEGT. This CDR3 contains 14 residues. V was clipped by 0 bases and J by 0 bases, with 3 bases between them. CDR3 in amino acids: CASSEAYSGNTIYF. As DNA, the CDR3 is TGTGCCAGCAGTGAAGCATACTCTGGAAACACCATATATTTT.

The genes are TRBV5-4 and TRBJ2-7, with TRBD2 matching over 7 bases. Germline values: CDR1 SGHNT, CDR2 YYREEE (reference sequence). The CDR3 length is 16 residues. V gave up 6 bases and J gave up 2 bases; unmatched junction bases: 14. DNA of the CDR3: TGTGCCAGCACGCCCGGAGGAGGCAGCGGGACCTACGAGCAGTACTTC. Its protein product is CASTPGGGSGTYEQYF.

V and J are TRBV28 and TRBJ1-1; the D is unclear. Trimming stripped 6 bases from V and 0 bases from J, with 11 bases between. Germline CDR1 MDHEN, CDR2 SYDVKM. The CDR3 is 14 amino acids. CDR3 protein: CASSPDWMNTEAFF. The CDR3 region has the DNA TGTGCCAGCAGCCCGGACTGGATGAACACTGAAGCTTTCTTT.

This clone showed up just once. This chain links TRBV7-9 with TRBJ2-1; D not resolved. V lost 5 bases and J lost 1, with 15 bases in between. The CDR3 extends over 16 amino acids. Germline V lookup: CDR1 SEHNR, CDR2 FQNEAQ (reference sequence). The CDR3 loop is CASSLRAVPSYNEQFF. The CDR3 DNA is TGTGCCAGCAGCCTCCGGGCGGTCCCTTCCTACAATGAGCAGTTCTTC.

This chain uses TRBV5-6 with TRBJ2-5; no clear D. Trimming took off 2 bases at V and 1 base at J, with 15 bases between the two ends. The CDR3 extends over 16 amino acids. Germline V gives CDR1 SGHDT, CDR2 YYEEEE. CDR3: CASSLLFREVQETQYF. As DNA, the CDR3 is TGTGCCAGCAGCTTATTGTTTAGGGAAGTCCAAGAGACCCAGTACTTC.

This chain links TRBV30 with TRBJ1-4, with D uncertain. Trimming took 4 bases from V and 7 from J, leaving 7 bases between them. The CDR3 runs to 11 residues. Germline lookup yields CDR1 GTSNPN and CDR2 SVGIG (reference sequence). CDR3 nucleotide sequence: TGTGCCTGGACAGGCGGTGAAAAACTGTTTTTT. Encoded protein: CAWTGGEKLFF.

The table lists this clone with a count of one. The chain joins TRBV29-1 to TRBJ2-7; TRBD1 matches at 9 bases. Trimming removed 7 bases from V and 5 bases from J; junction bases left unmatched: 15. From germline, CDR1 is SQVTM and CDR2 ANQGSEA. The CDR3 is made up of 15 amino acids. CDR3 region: CSAAIIQGARNEQYF. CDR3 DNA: TGCAGCGCCGCCATAATACAGGGGGCAAGAAACGAGCAGTACTTC.

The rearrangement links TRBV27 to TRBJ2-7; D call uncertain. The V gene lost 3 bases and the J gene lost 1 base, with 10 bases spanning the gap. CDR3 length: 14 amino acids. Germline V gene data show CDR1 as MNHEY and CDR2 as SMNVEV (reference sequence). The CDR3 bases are TGTGCCAGCAGTTTTCAGGTTGGGTCCTACGAGCAGTACTTC. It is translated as CASSFQVGSYEQYF.

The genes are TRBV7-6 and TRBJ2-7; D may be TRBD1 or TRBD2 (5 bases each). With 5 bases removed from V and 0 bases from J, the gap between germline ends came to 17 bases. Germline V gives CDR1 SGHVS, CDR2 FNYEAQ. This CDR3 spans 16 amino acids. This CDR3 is CASSPRIGTSSYEQYF. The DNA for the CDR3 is TGTGCCAGCAGCCCTCGCATCGGGACCTCCTCCTACGAGCAGTACTTC.

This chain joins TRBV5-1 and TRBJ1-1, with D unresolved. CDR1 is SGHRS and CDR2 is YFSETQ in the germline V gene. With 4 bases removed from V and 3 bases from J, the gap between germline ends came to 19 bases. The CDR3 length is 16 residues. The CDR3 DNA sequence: TGCGCCAGCAGCATTGGTCCTGGAGGCTGGGACACTGAAGCTTTCTTT. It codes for CASSIGPGGWDTEAFF.

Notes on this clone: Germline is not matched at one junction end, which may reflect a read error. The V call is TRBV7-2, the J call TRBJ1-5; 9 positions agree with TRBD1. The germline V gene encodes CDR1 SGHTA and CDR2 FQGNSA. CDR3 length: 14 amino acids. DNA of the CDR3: TGTGCCAGCAGCAAACAGGGGGCTGATCAGTCCCAGCATTTT. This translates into CASSKQGADQSQHF.

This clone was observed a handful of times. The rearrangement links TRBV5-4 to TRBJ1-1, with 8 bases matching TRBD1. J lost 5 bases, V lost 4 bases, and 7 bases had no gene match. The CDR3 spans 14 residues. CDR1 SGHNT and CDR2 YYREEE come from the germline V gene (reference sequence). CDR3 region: CASSPRQGLTEAFF. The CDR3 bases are TGTGCCAGCAGCCCCCGACAGGGGCTAACTGAAGCTTTCTTT.